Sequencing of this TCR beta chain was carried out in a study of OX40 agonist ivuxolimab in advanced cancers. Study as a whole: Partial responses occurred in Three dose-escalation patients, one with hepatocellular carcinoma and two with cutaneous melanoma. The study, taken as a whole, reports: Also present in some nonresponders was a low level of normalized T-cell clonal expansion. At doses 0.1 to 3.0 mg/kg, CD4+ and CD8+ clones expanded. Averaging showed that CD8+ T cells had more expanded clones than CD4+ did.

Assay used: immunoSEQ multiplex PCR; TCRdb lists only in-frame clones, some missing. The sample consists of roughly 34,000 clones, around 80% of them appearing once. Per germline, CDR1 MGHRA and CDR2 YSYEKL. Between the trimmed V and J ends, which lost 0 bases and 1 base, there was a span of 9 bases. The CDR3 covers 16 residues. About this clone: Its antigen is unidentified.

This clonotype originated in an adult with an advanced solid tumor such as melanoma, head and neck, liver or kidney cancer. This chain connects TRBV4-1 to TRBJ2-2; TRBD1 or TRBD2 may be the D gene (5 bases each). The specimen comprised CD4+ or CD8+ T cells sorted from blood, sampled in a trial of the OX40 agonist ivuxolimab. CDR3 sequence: CASSQERGQNTGELFF. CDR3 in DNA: TGCGCCAGCAGCCAAGAGAGGGGTCAGAACACCGGGGAGCTGTTTTTT.